A selection of T cell receptor beta chains follows, all from one sample in a study of CD8 T cells in Susac syndrome. TCRdb redid the calling of the immunoSEQ multiplex PCR reads with MiXCR, one entry per CDR3 protein. This sample has 53,000 or so distinct CDR3 sequences; roughly 93% occur once, and the top ten carry less than 0.65%. The sample taken for sequencing was CD8+ T cells from PBMCs. Receptor source: a human donor in good health. Both conserved end residues are part of each CDR3.

v_gene: TRBV29-1; j_gene: TRBJ2-1; CDR3aa: CSVGTGGNEQFF
v_gene: TRBV10-2; j_gene: TRBJ2-2; CDR3aa: CASTEGLTGELFF
v_gene: TRBV30; j_gene: TRBJ2-3; CDR3aa: CAWSVNGGPTDTQYF
v_gene: TRBV6-1; j_gene: TRBJ2-2; CDR3aa: CASSVYLAAGELFF
v_gene: TRBV23-1; j_gene: TRBJ2-1; CDR3aa: CASSLLRTSGSFQSYNEQFF
v_gene: TRBV28; j_gene: TRBJ2-2; CDR3aa: CASSLTSGSYTGELFF
v_gene: TRBV9; j_gene: TRBJ2-7; CDR3aa: CASSVTAKANTEQYF
v_gene: TRBV7-9; j_gene: TRBJ2-7; CDR3aa: CASSLDGAASYEQYF
v_gene: TRBV19; j_gene: TRBJ2-7; CDR3aa: CASSSSRIAGSEQYF
v_gene: TRBV4-2; j_gene: TRBJ1-5; CDR3aa: CASSPLGTGQPQHF
v_gene: TRBV28; j_gene: TRBJ2-2; CDR3aa: CASSTRNGELFF
v_gene: TRBV27; j_gene: TRBJ2-2; CDR3aa: CASSFFSGRNTGELFF
v_gene: TRBV6-5; j_gene: TRBJ2-7; CDR3aa: CASSYSGAHYEQYF
v_gene: TRBV2; j_gene: TRBJ2-1; CDR3aa: CASNGAGEQFF
v_gene: TRBV10-2; j_gene: TRBJ2-1; CDR3aa: CASSDSGARNEQFF
v_gene: TRBV28; j_gene: TRBJ2-5; CDR3aa: CASSLFGGVQETQYF
v_gene: TRBV27; j_gene: TRBJ2-1; CDR3aa: CASKGEREGPYNEQFF
v_gene: TRBV27; j_gene: TRBJ2-1; CDR3aa: CASAPGTSGRVGQFF
v_gene: TRBV5-1; j_gene: TRBJ2-1; CDR3aa: CASSERDYYNEQFF
v_gene: TRBV5-1; j_gene: TRBJ2-3; CDR3aa: CASMGWGTDTQYF
v_gene: TRBV29-1; j_gene: TRBJ2-7; CDR3aa: CSVTGTTPYEQYF
v_gene: TRBV5-4; j_gene: TRBJ2-1; CDR3aa: CASSPTPSGSSYNEQFF
v_gene: TRBV6-1; j_gene: TRBJ1-1; CDR3aa: CASSVTLNTEAFF
v_gene: TRBV28; j_gene: TRBJ2-7; CDR3aa: CASSLGTGDSYEQYF
v_gene: TRBV5-6; j_gene: TRBJ2-3; CDR3aa: CASSWPGQPPDTQYF
v_gene: TRBV5-4; j_gene: TRBJ2-1; CDR3aa: CASSMAGGWEQFF
v_gene: TRBV7-2; j_gene: TRBJ2-2; CDR3aa: CASSLGEGNTGELFF
v_gene: TRBV29-1; j_gene: TRBJ1-4; CDR3aa: CSVSDDATNEKLFF
v_gene: TRBV29-1; j_gene: TRBJ2-7; CDR3aa: CSVEDGRAEPSGQYF
v_gene: TRBV9; j_gene: TRBJ2-1; CDR3aa: CASSVDEYEGSYNEQFF
v_gene: TRBV6-5; j_gene: TRBJ1-2; CDR3aa: CASSLSGTYYGYTF